Listed below are T cell receptor beta chains from one sample, sequenced in a study of blood T cell repertoires in COVID-19. Measured with immunoSEQ multiplex PCR; TCRdb has only the in-frame clones, and not every one. The sample has 250,000 or so clones; roughly nine tenths are singletons. What was sequenced was peripheral blood. Receptors originate from a man aged 40-49 years with active or convalescent COVID-19. The CDR3 runs from the conserved cysteine through the conserved F or W.

TRBV12-5	16	CASGLVSGQYQETQYF
TRBV24-1	15	CATSDPGTSPYEQFF
TRBV24-1	13	CATSEDYYNEQFF
TRBV6-4	15	CASSEDGTGHYGYTF
TRBV6-6	15	CASSLSGRADDEQYF
TRBV27	17	CASSFHLGLAGGNEQFF
TRBV28	13	CASSPNHQSEAFF
TRBV27	14	CASFGGDLRTEAFF
TRBV6-5	14	CASSLAGVGNEQFF
TRBV28	12	CASQGQRYGYTF
TRBV18	14	CASSLRDRHEKLFF
TRBV11-2	14	CASSLYQGGEKLFF
TRBV27	14	CASSLGQGAYEQYF
TRBV24-1	13	CATNRDSDSPLHF
TRBV7-8	14	CASRASGTVYEQYF
TRBV5-1	15	CASSLASRDEETQYF
TRBV5-1	15	CASSLSEGYTGELFF
TRBV27	16	CASREQGEKGNQPQHF
TRBV11-3	14	CASSRRLSNSPLHF
TRBV24-1	13	CATNRGLHTEAFF
TRBV9	14	CASSSLGASNEQFF
TRBV2	15	CASSITGQGNTEAFF
TRBV5-1	14	CASSLSGRNYEQYF
TRBV7-3	15	CASSSQGASYNEQFF
TRBV27	15	CASSLSEGASTEAFF
TRBV12-3/TRBV12-4	13	CASSRRQGAPLHF
TRBV5-1	15	CASSLGSSATYEQYF
TRBV7-8	13	CASSLLRNTEAFF
TRBV6-5	13	CASTVDSPDGYTF